The source of this TCR beta chain is a study of human T cells and chemical hapten exposure. Germline assignment: CDR1 ENHRY and CDR2 SYGVKD. V dropped 7 bases and J dropped 3 bases, with 10 bases sitting between them. CDR3 length: 12 residues. Time point given: patch test 1, 2 weeks after DPC sensitization. The treatment here: therapeutic diphenylcyclopropenone sensitization with weekly scalp DPC. In TCRdb, the RACE reads were re-called with MiXCR into one record per CDR3 protein. Of 80,000 to 100,000 distinct CDR3 sequences in the sample, roughly 12% were seen once. The chain employs TRBV10-3 and TRBJ2-7; either TRBD1 or TRBD2 may supply D (5 bases each). The source of this sequence is a woman in her thirties or forties with alopecia areata. Some clones in this sample may be carry-over from other donors' samples. Source: whole blood, taken in connection with sensitization to the hapten diphenylcyclopropenone (DPC). The DNA of the CDR3 is TGTGCCATCAATCCTGGGGGCTACGAGCAGTACTTC. It codes for CAINPGGYEQYF.